This T cell receptor beta chain was recovered during a study of cytomegalovirus exposure and HLA in healthy donors. A note on this clone: Its antigen is not known.

CDR3 length: 17 amino acids. Germline CDR1 reads KGHSH; CDR2 reads LQKENI. V was trimmed by 3 bases and J by 0 bases, leaving 14 bases between them. Repertoires were generated with immunoSEQ multiplex PCR, while TCRdb's copy carries only in-frame clones and drops some. Of some 130,000 clones in the sample, approximately 80% were seen once. The study's findings and limits: In vitro experiments confirmed that a few CMV-associated chains were specific for CMV antigens. Investigators reported 150 to 200 TCR beta chains as tied to cytomegalovirus.

Sequencing was performed on PBMCs. The rearrangement links TRBV18 to TRBJ2-2; D is possibly TRBD1 (6 bases). The receptor was derived from a man aged 25-45 years in good health and CMV-seropositive. The CDR3 coding sequence is TGTGCCAGCTCACCCTCGGTTCACAGGGCGAACACCGGGGAGCTGTTTTTT. Residues: CASSPSVHRANTGELFF.